These 17 T cell receptor beta chains share one sample of origin, sequenced in a study of technical replicates of blood from four donors (dated by TCRdb to 2016 to 2017). Libraries came from the immunoSEQ multiplex PCR assay. The immuneACCESS repertoire file appears here via TCRdb, limited to in-frame rearrangements. These files lack a portion of the clones; in checked studies, under half of the deficit traces to unresolved V genes, and the cause of the others is not known. This sample gives about 97,000 clones in total; roughly 96% of them show up just once. The ten largest make up around 0.35% of the sample. Material for sequencing was T cells isolated from PBMCs. Receptors originate from a human donor in good health.

J is TRBJ2-1 and V is TRBV10-3, with 11 bases that match TRBD2. The CDR3 covers 17 residues. After removal of 8 bases from V and 3 bases from J, the junction contained 12 bases not matched to a gene. The germline CDR1 and CDR2 sequences are ENHRY and SYGVKD. CDR3 residues: CAIGTSGGKGDYNEQFF. The CDR3 region has the DNA TGTGCCATCGGAACTAGCGGGGGAAAAGGGGACTACAATGAGCAGTTCTTC.

This chain joins TRBV18 and TRBJ2-1; possible D gene TRBD2, 5 bases. Germline V gene lookup returns CDR1 KGHSH and CDR2 LQKENI. Trimming shortened V by 2 bases and J by 6 bases, and 11 bases separated the two germline ends. This CDR3 region has 14 residues. The CDR3 nucleotides read TGTGCCAGCTCACCAGTAAATCGGGGCAATGAGCAGTTCTTC. It specifies CASSPVNRGNEQFF. Using reference TRBV18 and TRBJ2-1 for the parts outside the CDR3, the full variable domain is NAGVMQNPRHLVRRRGQEARLRCSPMKGHSHVYWYRQLPEEGLKFMVYLQKENIIDESGMPKERFSAEFPKEGPSILRIQQVVRGDSAAYFCASSPVNRGNEQFFGPGTRLTVL.

The chain recombines TRBV11-2 with TRBJ1-1; D not resolved. Germline CDR1 reads SGHAT; CDR2 reads FQNNGV. V dropped 5 bases and J dropped 3 bases, with 10 bases sitting between them. This CDR3 region has 13 residues. The CDR3: CASSPNQHTEAFF. DNA of the CDR3: TGTGCCAGCAGCCCTAATCAACACACTGAAGCTTTCTTT. The full variable domain, with the rest looked up from reference TRBV11-2 and TRBJ1-1, is EAGVAQSPRYKIIEKRQSVAFWCNPISGHATLYWYQQILGQGPKLLIQFQNNGVVDDSQLPKDRFSAERLKGVDSTLKIQPAKLEDSAVYLCASSPNQHTEAFFGQGTRLTVV.

This chain links TRBV14 with TRBJ1-3; D is undetermined. From germline, CDR1 is SGHDN and CDR2 FVKESK. The CDR3 runs 16 residues. Trimming left V 0 bases short and J 0 bases short, with 9 bases between. CDR3 nucleotides: TGTGCCAGCAGCCAAGAGGTTACAATCTCTGGAAACACCATATATTTT. This sequence encodes CASSQEVTISGNTIYF. Supplemented by reference TRBV14 and TRBJ1-3, the full variable domain reads EAGVTQFPSHSVIEKGQTVTLRCDPISGHDNLYWYRRVMGKEIKFLLHFVKESKQDESGMPNNRFLAERTGGTYSTLKVQPAELEDSGVYFCASSQEVTISGNTIYFGEGSWLTVV.

The V gene is TRBV7-8, the J gene TRBJ2-3, with D possibly matching TRBD1 (5 bases). V lost 5 bases, J lost 5 bases, and 14 bases lay in between. CDR3 length: 14 amino acids. Looked up from germline, CDR1 is SGHVS and CDR2 is FQNEAQ. The CDR3 here is CASSPAGSGDTQYF. The DNA of the CDR3 is TGTGCCAGCAGCCCGGCAGGGTCAGGAGATACGCAGTATTTT.

This chain uses TRBV29-1 with TRBJ2-3; 9 bases agree with TRBD2. The CDR3 covers 13 residues. V gave up 7 bases and J gave up 6 bases; unmatched junction bases: 8. Germline CDR1 and CDR2: SQVTM and ANQGSEA. The CDR3 loop reads CSGDPGTSDTQYF. In nucleotides, the CDR3 is TGCAGCGGGGATCCCGGGACTAGCGATACGCAGTATTTT.

The chain couples TRBV7-2 to TRBJ1-1; D gene uncertain. V was clipped by 6 bases and J by 0 bases, with 11 bases between them. The CDR3 contains 14 residues. Germline CDR1 reads SGHTA; CDR2 reads FQGNSA. The CDR3 reads CASSELVMNTEAFF. The CDR3 region has the DNA TGTGCCAGCAGTGAGTTAGTCATGAACACTGAAGCTTTCTTT.

This chain connects TRBV7-2 to TRBJ2-1; TRBD2 matches at 13 bases. This CDR3 has 15 residues. The J segment lost 6 bases and the V segment lost 2 bases, leaving 1 base of the junction unmatched. Germline assignment: CDR1 SGHTA and CDR2 FQGNSA. This CDR3 reads CASSLRLAGGNEQFF. The CDR3, as DNA: TGTGCCAGCAGCTTAAGACTAGCGGGAGGCAATGAGCAGTTCTTC.

With regard to this clone: Additional DNA sequences in this sample encode the identical CDR3. V and J are TRBV6-1 and TRBJ2-3, with D unclear. The CDR3 length is 11 residues. V lost 6 bases to trimming and J lost 2 bases, with 3 bases between them. The germline CDR1 and CDR2 sequences are MNHNS and SASEGT. The CDR3 reads CASSITDTQYF. CDR3 nucleotides: TGTGCCAGCAGCATCACAGATACGCAGTATTTT.

The chain has TRBV27 and TRBJ1-2; D not resolved. The CDR3 runs to 12 residues. V lost 8 bases, J lost 8 bases, and 15 bases lay in between. Germline CDR1 MNHEY, CDR2 SMNVEV (reference sequence). The CDR3 DNA reads as TGTGCCAGCCCTCCCCCGGGAGACGGCTACACCTTC. Residues: CASPPPGDGYTF.

The V gene is TRBV30, the J gene TRBJ2-1; 10 bases match TRBD2. From germline, CDR1 is GTSNPN and CDR2 SVGIG (reference sequence). After removal of 3 bases from V and 9 bases from J, the junction contained 8 bases not matched to a gene. There are 14 residues in the CDR3. CDR3 nucleotide sequence: TGTGCCTGGAGCGCAGCGGGAGGGTTCGGTGAGCAGTTCTTC. It specifies CAWSAAGGFGEQFF.

This chain's CDR3 is CASSPSVQGLMSSYNEQFF. CDR3 nucleotides: TGTGCCAGCAGCCCTTCGGTACAGGGCCTTATGAGCTCCTACAATGAGCAGTTCTTC. The V and J genes are TRBV9 and TRBJ2-1, with D maybe TRBD1 (6 bases). Per germline, CDR1 SGDLS and CDR2 YYNGEE. The V end lost 4 bases, the J end lost 0 bases, and 23 bases lay between the germline ends. The CDR3 is 19 amino acids.

V and J are TRBV5-1 and TRBJ2-2, with D uncertain. Per germline, CDR1 SGHRS and CDR2 YFSETQ. The CDR3 has 15 residues. With 2 bases removed from V and 6 bases from J, the gap between germline ends came to 14 bases. The CDR3 DNA is TGCGCCAGCAGCTTCACCACCCTCGGTGCCGGGGAGCTGTTTTTT. Protein: CASSFTTLGAGELFF.

The chain has TRBV4-2 and TRBJ1-2; a possible D gene is TRBD1 (5 bases). The ends were cut back, 0 bases at V and 3 bases at J, with 8 bases in the middle. Germline CDR1 LGHNA, CDR2 YNFKEQ. The CDR3 sequence is 14 residues long. In DNA form, the CDR3 reads TGTGCCAGCAGCCAAGATTCCAGGGACTATGGCTACACCTTC. Encoded protein: CASSQDSRDYGYTF.

This chain uses TRBV2 with TRBJ2-7, with D possibly matching TRBD1 (5 bases). Germline CDR1 SNHLY, CDR2 FYNNEI. The CDR3 is 12 amino acids. Trimming removed 10 bases from V and 5 bases from J, with 15 bases in between. The CDR3 region is CATDSGSHEQYF. CDR3 DNA: TGTGCCACAGACAGTGGGTCCCACGAGCAGTACTTC.

This clone was found once. The chain is built from TRBV10-3 and TRBJ2-2, with a possible D match to TRBD2 (6 bases). Germline V gives CDR1 ENHRY, CDR2 SYGVKD. Trimming stripped 8 bases from V and 6 bases from J, with 13 bases between. CDR3 length: 13 amino acids. The DNA for the CDR3 is TGTGCCATCTGCCGGGAGTACGCCGGGGAGCTGTTTTTT. This sequence encodes CAICREYAGELFF.

The CDR3 is CASSYSLGAYNEQFF. The DNA of the CDR3 is TGTGCCAGCAGTTACTCGCTAGGTGCCTACAATGAGCAGTTCTTC. The chain carries TRBV6-6 and TRBJ2-1; D call uncertain. V was pared by 0 bases and J by 2 bases, with 8 bases between. The CDR3 covers 15 residues. Looked up from germline, CDR1 is MNHNY and CDR2 is SVGAGI (reference sequence).